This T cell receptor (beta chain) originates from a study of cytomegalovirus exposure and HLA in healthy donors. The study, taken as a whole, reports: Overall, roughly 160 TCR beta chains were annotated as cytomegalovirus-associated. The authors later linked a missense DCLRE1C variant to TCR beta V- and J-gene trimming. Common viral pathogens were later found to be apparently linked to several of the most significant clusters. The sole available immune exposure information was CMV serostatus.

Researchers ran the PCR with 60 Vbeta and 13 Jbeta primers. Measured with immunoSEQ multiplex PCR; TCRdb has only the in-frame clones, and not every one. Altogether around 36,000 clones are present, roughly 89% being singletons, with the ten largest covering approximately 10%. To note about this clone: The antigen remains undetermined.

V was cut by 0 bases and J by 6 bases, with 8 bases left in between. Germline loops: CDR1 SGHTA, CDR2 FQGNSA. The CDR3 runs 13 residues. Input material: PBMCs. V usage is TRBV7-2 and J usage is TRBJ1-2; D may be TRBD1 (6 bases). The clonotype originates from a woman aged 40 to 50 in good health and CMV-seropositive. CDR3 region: CASSLAGTNGYTF. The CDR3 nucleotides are TGTGCCAGCAGCTTAGCGGGGACAAATGGCTACACCTTC.